The 26 T cell receptor beta chains reported below all come from one sample, sequenced in a study of T cells in Graves' hyperthyroidism and ophthalmopathy. From RNA transcripts, TCR beta CDR3 regions were amplified. RT-PCR in the first round (using the HTBI primer set) targeted the TCR CDR3. TCRdb used MiXCR to reprocess the multiplex PCR reads, holding one entry per CDR3 protein. Altogether 250,000 or so distinct CDR3 sequences are present, roughly 15% being singletons, with the ten largest covering over 25%. Sequencing used blood. Receptor source: a woman in her fifties or sixties with Graves' hyperthyroidism that later progressed to Graves' ophthalmopathy.

The genes are TRBV27 and TRBJ2-7, with 7 bases aligning to TRBD2. The CDR3 contains 16 residues. The germline V gene encodes CDR1 MNHEY and CDR2 SMNVEV (reference sequence). Trimming at V came to 1 base and at J to 2 bases, leaving 8 bases not matched to a gene. DNA of the CDR3: TGTGCCAGCAGTTTATGTGCGGGGGTCCCAACCTACGAGCAGTACTTC. This encodes CASSLCAGVPTYEQYF.

This clonotype was recorded at least ten times. The V call is TRBV6-1, the J call TRBJ2-4; 9 bases line up with TRBD1. The CDR3 sequence is 16 residues long. With V trimmed by 5 bases and J by 8 bases, 13 bases remained unmatched. Germline V gives CDR1 MNHNS, CDR2 SASEGT. CDR3 region: CASSPSGQGGADIQYF. CDR3 nucleotide sequence: TGTGCCAGCAGTCCCTCGGGACAGGGAGGGGCGGACATTCAGTACTTC.

This clonotype was seen ten or more times. The chain couples TRBV3-1 to TRBJ2-1; tentative D call: TRBD2 (6 bases). From germline, CDR1 is LGHDT and CDR2 YNNKEL (reference sequence). V was pared by 3 bases and J by 7 bases, with 13 bases between. CDR3 length: 14 residues. As DNA, the CDR3 is TGTGCCAGCAGCCATCAACTAGCCCTAAATGAGCAGTTCTTC. This sequence encodes CASSHQLALNEQFF.

There are many counts of this clonotype. This chain uses TRBV27 with TRBJ2-3, with a possible D match to TRBD2 (6 bases). Trimming removed 3 bases from V and 2 bases from J, with 15 bases in between. The CDR3 sequence is 16 residues long. Germline-derived CDR1 and CDR2 are MNHEY and SMNVEV (reference sequence). CDR3 nucleotides: TGTGCCAGCAGTTTTTCCCTAGCGCAAATCACAGATACGCAGTATTTT. Translating it yields CASSFSLAQITDTQYF.

This clonotype has ten or more counts. This sequence joins TRBV19 and TRBJ2-3; no definite D call. Germline CDR1 LNHDA, CDR2 SQIVND (reference sequence). Trimming took 10 bases from V and 4 from J, leaving 12 bases between them. This CDR3 contains 12 residues. CDR3 coding DNA: TGTGCCACCCGGGCCCTATCAGATACGCAGTATTTT. This codes for CATRALSDTQYF.

The chain combines TRBV4-1 with TRBJ2-1; 12 nucleotides match TRBD2. CDR1 is MGHRA, CDR2 YSYEKL, per germline. CDR3 size: 19 residues. V shed 8 bases and J 0 bases; nucleotides not matched to a gene: 14. The DNA of the CDR3 is TGCGCCAGCCTCAAGCTTCCCGGGACTAGCGGGCTCTCCTACAATGAGCAGTTCTTC. As protein: CASLKLPGTSGLSYNEQFF.

This clonotype has more than one count but fewer than ten. This may be a read error: a much more frequent sequence differs by one nucleotide. The V gene is TRBV6-2 or TRBV6-3, the J gene TRBJ1-5; TRBD1 agrees at 10 bases. CDR3 length equals 14 residues. V lost 2 bases, J lost 7 bases, and 2 bases stayed unmatched. Per the germline V gene, CDR1 is MNHEY and CDR2 is SVGEGT. CDR3 loop: CASSYETGGQPQHF. In DNA, the CDR3 is TGTGCCAGCAGTTACGAGACAGGGGGCCAGCCCCAGCATTTT.

V and J are TRBV12-3 or TRBV12-4 and TRBJ1-1; TRBD1 agrees at 7 bases. Trimming removed 4 bases from V and 4 bases from J; junction bases left unmatched: 12. The CDR3 is made up of 16 amino acids. The CDR3 sequence is CASSSYRGLMGTEAFF. CDR3 sequence (DNA): TGTGCCAGCAGTTCTTACAGGGGCCTCATGGGCACTGAAGCTTTCTTT.

The CDR3 spells CASSQGHASGSGTGELFF. As DNA, the CDR3 is TGTGCCAGCAGCCAAGGTCATGCTAGCGGGAGCGGCACCGGGGAGCTGTTTTTT. The chain combines TRBV4-2 with TRBJ2-2; 10 nucleotides match TRBD2. V trimming: 1 base; J trimming: 4 bases; junction bases outside the gene matches: 9. The CDR3 totals 18 residues. Germline-derived CDR1 and CDR2 are LGHNA and YNFKEQ.

This clonotype was seen a few times. J is TRBJ1-2 and V is TRBV7-9; the match to TRBD1 covers 7 bases. This CDR3 contains 15 residues. Per the germline V gene, CDR1 is SEHNR and CDR2 is FQNEAQ (reference sequence). J gave up 5 bases and V 4 bases, and 10 bases lay outside the gene matches. The CDR3 loop is CASSSTEGAIYGYTF. The CDR3 coding sequence is TGTGCCAGCAGCTCCACGGAGGGGGCAATATATGGCTACACCTTC.

The table lists this clonotype with a few counts. The chain combines TRBV12-3 or TRBV12-4 with TRBJ1-3, with D unresolved. V was trimmed by 5 bases and J by 10 bases, leaving 9 bases between them. The CDR3 is made up of 11 amino acids. The CDR3 DNA follows: TGTGCCAGCAGTCCCCCCGGGACCATATATTTT. This translates into CASSPPGTIYF.

This clonotype was recorded at least ten times. The V gene is TRBV28, the J gene TRBJ1-2; 7 bases fit TRBD1. Trimming removed 5 bases from V and 8 bases from J; junction bases left unmatched: 14. Germline CDR1 and CDR2: MDHEN and SYDVKM. This CDR3 has 15 residues. This CDR3 is CASSLRQGYVGGYTF. The CDR3 coding sequence is TGTGCCAGCAGTCTTAGACAGGGTTACGTTGGCGGCTACACCTTC.

Ten or more counts support this clonotype. The chain uses TRBV27 and TRBJ1-2; tentatively, D is TRBD1 (6 bases). CDR3 length: 14 amino acids. Germline CDR1 reads MNHEY; CDR2 reads SMNVEV (reference sequence). The V gene lost 6 bases and the J gene lost 3 bases, with 14 bases spanning the gap. The CDR3 coding sequence is TGTGCCAGCAGCCCCAGGGGAAACTACTATGGCTACACCTTC. Translation: CASSPRGNYYGYTF.

This chain joins TRBV18 and TRBJ2-5; 7 nucleotides line up with TRBD1. CDR1 and CDR2 from the germline V gene are KGHSH and LQKENI. CDR3 length: 14 amino acids. The V segment lost 2 bases and the J segment 9 bases; nucleotides outside the gene matches: 9. CDR3 sequence (DNA): TGTGCCAGCTCACCAACGCGACAGGGTGAGGCCCAGTACTTC. Translation: CASSPTRQGEAQYF.

This clonotype was seen repeatedly, ten times or more. The chain is built from TRBV2 and TRBJ2-3; D ambiguous. The CDR3 sequence is 13 residues long. Trimming left V 7 bases short and J 1 base short, with 9 bases between. Germline V gene sequence: CDR1 SNHLY, CDR2 FYNNEI. The CDR3 loop reads CASMDGGTDTQYF. The CDR3 bases are TGTGCCAGCATGGATGGGGGCACAGATACGCAGTATTTT.

This clonotype was seen ten or more times. The V gene is TRBV18, the J gene TRBJ2-7, with 9 bases aligning to TRBD1. With 2 bases clipped from V and 4 bases from J, the junction kept 6 bases outside the gene matches. Germline lookup yields CDR1 KGHSH and CDR2 LQKENI. The CDR3 length is 15 residues. CDR3 protein: CASSPIGTGTYEQYF. The CDR3 DNA reads as TGTGCCAGCTCACCAATAGGGACAGGGACATACGAGCAGTACTTC. The entire variable domain, with the rest obtained from reference TRBV18 and TRBJ2-7, is as follows: NAGVMQNPRHLVRRRGQEARLRCSPMKGHSHVYWYRQLPEEGLKFMVYLQKENIIDESGMPKERFSAEFPKEGPSILRIQQVVRGDSAAYFCASSPIGTGTYEQYFGPGTRLTVT.

V and J are TRBV28 and TRBJ1-3, with D perhaps TRBD1 (6 bases). CDR3 length: 15 residues. Germline CDR1 reads MDHEN; CDR2 reads SYDVKM. Trimming pared 2 bases from V and 4 bases from J, leaving 12 bases between. The CDR3 bases are TGTGCCAGCAGTTTAGGCGGGGGGCGCGGAAACACCATATATTTT. This gives the protein CASSLGGGRGNTIYF.

This clonotype was observed at least ten times. The chain links TRBV20-1 to TRBJ2-7, with D uncertain. This CDR3 is built from 15 residues. CDR1 is DFQATT, CDR2 SNEGSKA, per germline (reference sequence). Trimming took off 0 bases at V and 0 bases at J, with 12 bases between the two ends. The CDR3 DNA sequence: TGCAGTGCTAGAGAGCGGCCACTGATCTCCTACGAGCAGTACTTC. Its translation is CSARERPLISYEQYF.

This clonotype was observed many times. The rearrangement joins TRBV30 to TRBJ2-7; D perhaps matches TRBD1 (5 bases). Trimming took off 3 bases at V and 2 bases at J, with 11 bases between the two ends. The CDR3 spans 13 residues. CDR1 is GTSNPN and CDR2 is SVGIG in the germline V gene (reference sequence). The CDR3 reads CAWRFDSTYEQYF. CDR3 bases: TGTGCCTGGAGATTTGACAGTACCTACGAGCAGTACTTC.

This clonotype has only a few counts. The rearrangement uses TRBV7-3 and TRBJ1-4; D possibly corresponds to TRBD1 (5 bases). The CDR3 is made up of 13 amino acids. Trimming left V 8 bases short and J 3 bases short, with 10 bases between. CDR1 is SGHTA and CDR2 is FQGTGA in the germline V gene. The CDR3: CASPGGSNEKLFF. Written as DNA, the CDR3 is TGTGCCAGCCCCGGGGGTTCTAATGAAAAACTGTTTTTT.

This clonotype has ten or more counts. The CDR3 DNA reads TGTGCCAGCAGTTTATACGGGGAAGGGGCCTCTGGGGCCAACGTCCTGACTTTC. This codes for CASSLYGEGASGANVLTF. The V call is TRBV28, the J call TRBJ2-6; D assignment may be TRBD1 or TRBD2 (5 bases each). Germline V gene lookup returns CDR1 MDHEN and CDR2 SYDVKM. The CDR3 totals 18 residues. V lost 1 base, J lost 0 bases, and 13 bases lay in between.

The V and J genes are TRBV20-1 and TRBJ1-3, with 8 bases that match TRBD1. The CDR3 runs 14 residues. The V and J ends lost 5 bases and 0 bases, in that order; junction bases with no gene match: 3. The germline V gene has CDR1 DFQATT and CDR2 SNEGSKA (reference sequence). The CDR3 DNA sequence: TGCAGTGCTGCAACAGGGGGCTCTGGAAACACCATATATTTT. Translated: CSAATGGSGNTIYF.

V usage is TRBV7-2 and J usage is TRBJ2-7; possible D gene TRBD2, 6 bases. CDR1 is SGHTA, CDR2 FQGNSA, per germline. Trimming shortened V by 2 bases and J by 6 bases, and 20 bases separated the two germline ends. The CDR3 has 16 residues. CDR3 in DNA: TGTGCCAGCAGCTTAAGCCGGTCTACTAGCTGGGGCGAGCAGTACTTC. Translation: CASSLSRSTSWGEQYF.

The table lists this clonotype with a few counts. This chain connects TRBV3-1 to TRBJ2-7, with TRBD2 identical over 10 bases. CDR3 length: 17 residues. The germline V gene has CDR1 LGHDT and CDR2 YNNKEL (reference sequence). The ends lost 3 bases at V and 6 bases at J; junction bases unmatched: 14. The CDR3 loop is CASSQDGAGGPVLEQYF. The CDR3 DNA is TGTGCCAGCAGCCAGGACGGAGCGGGAGGGCCGGTTCTCGAGCAGTACTTC.

Many counts were recorded for this clonotype. The chain carries TRBV28 and TRBJ2-5; D is perhaps TRBD1 (6 bases). Trimming cost V 6 bases and J 2 bases, with 19 bases left between them. CDR1 and CDR2 from the germline V gene are MDHEN and SYDVKM. The CDR3 totals 16 residues. The DNA of the CDR3 is TGTGCCAGCAGCCTTAAGGACACAGGGATACAAGAGACCCAGTACTTC. It specifies CASSLKDTGIQETQYF.

This clonotype showed up many times. The chain couples TRBV11-2 to TRBJ1-1; TRBD1 is a possible D gene (6 bases). Trimming left V 4 bases short and J 2 bases short, with 14 bases between. CDR1 SGHAT and CDR2 FQNNGV come from the germline V gene. The length of the CDR3 is 15 residues. The CDR3 reads CASSWLQGLNTEAFF. The CDR3 DNA sequence: TGTGCCAGCAGCTGGCTACAGGGTTTAAACACTGAAGCTTTCTTT.